A single sample is the source of the 3 T cell receptor beta chains below, sequenced in a study of cytomegalovirus exposure and HLA in healthy donors. It was with 60 Vbeta and 13 Jbeta primers that the PCR ran. Clones were read by immunoSEQ multiplex PCR, and TCRdb kept only the in-frame ones, dropping some. Its table records 63,000 or so clones. Material for sequencing was PBMCs. The origin of the receptors is a boy aged 5-17 years in good health and CMV-seronegative.

About this clone: Other DNA sequences of this sample code for an identical CDR3. This chain connects TRBV6-1 to TRBJ1-2; D unresolved. Germline V gene sequence: CDR1 MNHNS, CDR2 SASEGT. This CDR3 spans 13 amino acids. V lost 2 bases, J lost 2 bases, and 6 bases lay in between. This chain's CDR3 is CASSERRNYGYTF. In DNA, the CDR3 is TGTGCCAGCAGTGAACGGCGGAACTATGGCTACACCTTC.

The chain couples TRBV19 to TRBJ2-2, with a tentative D call TRBD1 (6 bases). The CDR3 has 16 residues. Germline V lookup: CDR1 LNHDA, CDR2 SQIVND (reference sequence). The ends were cut back, 5 bases at V and 3 bases at J, with 16 bases in the middle. The chain's CDR3 is CASSQSRGFDTGELFF. The CDR3 nucleotides are TGTGCCAGTAGTCAATCCAGGGGTTTCGACACCGGGGAGCTGTTTTTT.

V gene TRBV30 combines with J gene TRBJ1-4; TRBD1 is a possible D gene (6 bases). The CDR3 runs 13 residues. The germline gives CDR1 GTSNPN, CDR2 SVGIG (reference sequence). V lost 2 bases and J 5 bases, leaving 9 bases between the germline ends. CDR3 sequence (DNA): TGTGCCTGGAGTAACAGGGACAATGAAAAACTGTTTTTT. It encodes CAWSNRDNEKLFF. Supplemented by reference TRBV30 and TRBJ1-4, the full variable domain reads SQTIHQWPATLVQPVGSPLSLECTVEGTSNPNLYWYRQAAGRGLQLLFYSVGIGQISSEVPQNLSASRPQDRQFILSSKKLLLSDSGFYLCAWSNRDNEKLFFGSGTQLSVL.